This paragraph covers one T cell receptor beta chain sequence. Antigen unknown. This sample was taken from a study of cytomegalovirus exposure and HLA in healthy donors. Findings and limits, study-wide: Most TCRs appeared rarely, but some public TCRs recurred in many donors. In a later analysis, at a false discovery rate of 0.05, 15,000 to 20,000 TCR beta sequences matched HLA alleles. Presence/absence analyses assumed roughly uniform sequencing depth across donors.

Germline loops: CDR1 MNHEY, CDR2 SMNVEV (reference sequence). Trimming left V 5 bases short and J 8 bases short, with 15 bases between. CDR3 length: 13 residues. The study ran its PCR with 60 Vbeta and 13 Jbeta primers. Sequencing was performed with immunoSEQ multiplex PCR; in TCRdb, only in-frame clones are kept and a portion is missing. The repertoire consists of around 88,000 clones, with 74% occurring once and the leading ten covering around 1.8%. The TCR was taken from a male donor in good health and CMV-seronegative. Sample: PBMCs. V and J are TRBV27 and TRBJ1-1; a possible D gene is TRBD1 (6 bases). DNA of the CDR3: TGTGCCAGCAGTAAAGGCAGGGGATCAGAAGCTTTCTTT. It encodes CASSKGRGSEAFF.